What follows describes a single T cell receptor (beta chain). Its antigen is unknown. Distinct nucleotide sequences in the sample also encode this CDR3. Noted time point: pre-treatment sample, taken before nivolumab and TIL therapy. This sample is drawn from a study of TIL therapy for anti-PD-1-resistant metastatic lung cancer. Study information: Patients had a median age of about 50 years (range roughly 38-85). Most patients had lung adenocarcinoma; several tumors were EGFR-mutant, two ALK-rearranged; half smoked currently or formerly. Tumors carried a median 1.5 non-synonymous mutations per megabase.

Study outcomes and limitations: The baseline peripheral repertoire was partially replaced by infused TIL clonotypes that later decayed.

The immunoSEQ assay was v3. Sequencing used immunoSEQ multiplex PCR; TCRdb keeps in-frame clones, though not all of them. Here the sample spans about 50,000 clones, around 79% being singletons. Germline CDR1 MNHEY, CDR2 SMNVEV (reference sequence). There are 13 residues in the CDR3. Trimming cost V 3 bases and J 1 base, with 7 bases left between them. The sample in question was blood, obtained at baseline. The source is a woman aged 30 to 85 with non-small cell lung cancer. V gene TRBV27 combines with J gene TRBJ2-7, with D possibly being TRBD2 (5 bases). CDR3 sequence: CASSFRDSYEQYF. The CDR3 nucleotides read TGTGCCAGCAGTTTCCGGGATTCCTACGAGCAGTACTTC.